This TCR beta chain was profiled in a study of T cell responses to AZD1222 COVID-19 vaccine. This CDR3 has 15 amino acids. V gave up 3 bases and J gave up 5 bases, with 16 bases separating them. From germline, CDR1 is SGHTA and CDR2 FQGNSA. Repertoires were generated with immunoSEQ multiplex PCR, while TCRdb's copy carries only in-frame clones and drops some. This table holds 100,000 to 150,000 clones, 70% to 90% found once. This specimen was peripheral blood, taken on day 0 of AZD1222 vaccination. This receptor was obtained from an adult in good health. This sequence joins TRBV7-2 and TRBJ1-1; D gene uncertain. The CDR3 region is CASSFRPSFGTEAFF. CDR3 sequence (DNA): TGTGCCAGCAGCTTCAGACCGTCCTTCGGGACTGAAGCTTTCTTT.